This section outlines one TCR beta chain sequence together with its context. Its antigen remains unidentified. The CDR3 extends over 18 amino acids. Germline V gene lookup returns CDR1 MNHEY and CDR2 SMNVEV (reference sequence). Unmatched junction bases numbered 6, after V lost 1 base and J lost 1 base. This sample was taken from a study of shared clonotypes between healthy human individuals. Only CD45RO-negative cells positively selected for CCR7 counted as naive CD8 cells, so terminally differentiated effector memory CD45RA+ cells were excluded. Those who donated, Caucasian adults without exception, all lived in Nashville, Tennessee. An assay was performed, and its level was deep. Measured with immunoSEQ multiplex PCR; TCRdb has only the in-frame clones, and not every one. The sample has some 600,000 clones; around 96% are singletons. Study-level findings and limits: In having few donors, the study represented limited genetic and exposure-history diversity. Some clonotypes were shared by all four sorted-subset donors, while others were not shared. The non-shared ones had lower generation probabilities than the shared ones.

The clonotype originates from a woman aged 25 to 39 in good health. V usage is TRBV27 and J usage is TRBJ2-1, with 11 bases that match TRBD2. Sequenced material: naive CD8+ T cells sorted from blood. The CDR3 nucleotides read TGTGCCAGCAGTTTATTCTCGGGACTAGCGGCATCCTACAATGAGCAGTTCTTC. Its protein product is CASSLFSGLAASYNEQFF.